Sequencing of this T cell receptor (beta chain) was carried out in a study of cytomegalovirus exposure and HLA in healthy donors (dated by TCRdb to the late 2010s). At the level of the whole study: An earlier analysis of roughly 610 of the donors reported around 280 Gb of sequence data and some 110 million unique TCR beta sequences obtained from about 200 million T cells. Approximately 310 gigabases of sequencing data and approximately 93 million unique TCR sequences were included in an early release covering roughly 600 HLA-typed donors. Among the roughly 370 genotyped donors, 75% to 90% belonged to the genetic ancestry cluster associated with self-reported Caucasian donors. The aim of the study was to test whether cataloging public T cell receptors could identify signatures of past pathogen exposure. The study used immunosequencing to profile the T cell repertoires of more than 650 subjects and linked those repertoires to cytomegalovirus serostatus. Along with the roughly 670-subject first cohort, a separate validation cohort of over 90 different subjects was used. High-throughput TCR immunosequencing, statistical association of individual TCRs with disease status, and machine learning were combined to predict cytomegalovirus infection status. In a later analysis, previously published TCR beta repertoires from several hundred donors were re-analyzed and high-resolution HLA genotyping was added so that TCR occurrence patterns could be studied. The later analysis used no new phenotypic data to find candidate immune exposures, relying instead on TCR beta sequences and their occurrence across donors. An earlier analysis of some 500 of the donors applied high-throughput TCR beta sequencing to assess whether each TCR beta V gene segment acted as functional or pseudogenic. Donor age, sex, ethnicity and CMV serostatus were compiled together with the repertoire data. Genome-wide SNP genotypes for about 65% of the 666 donors were used in a later genetic analysis, which treated that subset as a discovery cohort. Every discovery cohort repertoire had been produced on one sequencing platform. Class I and class II HLA loci were covered by the typing at four-digit resolution. Typing coverage differed by locus: A, B, C, DRB1 and DQB1 were typed in roughly 620-640 donors, DQA1 in 522, DPA1 in some 600, and DPB1 in just under 490. Because of strong linkage in the cohort, five DR-DQ haplotypes were treated as single units for association and clustering. On average, roughly 240,000 unique TCR beta nucleotide sequences were sequenced per donor among about 400 genotyped donors of the cohort, with roughly a sixth of those sequences being non-productive. Overall study results and their limits: CMV serostatus was the only immune exposure information available for the cohort. A cluster of highly shared sequence variants was judged likely to represent a technical artifact of the sequencing pipeline. According to a later analysis, TCR association rates differed among HLA loci, with DRB1 alleles showing the most associated TCRs and HLA-C alleles showing the fewest. This cohort had only TCR beta chains sequenced, and the lack of alpha or paired-chain data limited which features could be detected. At a false discovery rate of 0.05, a later analysis linked 15,000 to 20,000 TCR beta sequences to specific HLA alleles. A further reported finding was that TCR beta sequences accurately predicted the HLA-A and HLA-B alleles for most subjects in the first cohort. It was suggested by the authors that the approach could potentially be generalized to other disease states and immunological phenotypes. Linkage disequilibrium might explain the correlated functional status among segregating V segments, but an unknown experimental factor could not be excluded. A later analysis reported that several top co-occurrence clusters appeared linked to parvovirus B19, influenza, CMV and Epstein-Barr virus. The 87-base-pair reads could not distinguish some IMGT-functional V segments, including TRBV6-2 and TRBV6-3, so those segments were excluded. A later genetic analysis reported fewer N-insertions in productive TCRs among donors in an Asian-associated ancestry cluster than the approximately 700-donor mean. Because counts were too low, fewer than 20 rarely observed V segments, including chromosome 9 orphons, were excluded from the earlier analysis of 587 of the donors. Most TCR sequences were seen in very few donors, while some public TCRs were found in many individuals. In a later analysis, HLA-associated TCR beta chains showed more clonal expansion and lower generation probabilities than non-associated chains that were equally common. A total of 164 TCR beta chains were listed by the study as associated with cytomegalovirus. Three of the identified cytomegalovirus-associated TCR beta chains were confirmed in vitro to be specific for cytomegalovirus antigens. Sequencing depth was assumed to be roughly uniform across donors in the presence/absence analyses, though that assumption may not hold. In a later genetic analysis, a missense DCLRE1C variant was associated with V-gene and J-gene trimming of TCR beta chains, and the association was replicated in an independent cohort. When HLA alleles, especially DR and DQ, strongly co-occurred, TCR associations were difficult to assign to individual alleles. The classifier was reported to diagnose cytomegalovirus status with high specificity and sensitivity in both the original cohort and the validation cohort. In an earlier analysis of approximately 600 of the donors, most TCR beta V segments were observed in productive rearrangements about 87% or about 30% of the time, broadly matching IMGT annotations. According to a later analysis, most CMV-associated TCR beta chains appeared to be HLA-restricted, and the HLA associations seemed to be driven largely by CMV exposure. Because HLA typing was unavailable for some donors at each locus, only the typed subset was used in association tests.

Details on this clone: Its target antigen remains unknown. No clone much larger than this one lies a single base away; base qualities are absent.

The CDR3 starts with the cysteine, ends with the phenylalanine, and has 17 residues. Of the read, only the CDR3 DNA is kept; its 51 bases are in frame from base 1. The germline V gene sets CDR1 to SNHLY and CDR2 to FYNNEI. V has 6 bases trimmed and J has 4 bases trimmed; junction bases matching no gene number 12. The cohort consisted of 666 healthy bone marrow donors. All cohort members were sampled while nominally healthy, although unrecorded immune exposures were likely present. The donor tested CMV seronegative, placing the donor among the 350 or so seronegative members of the cohort. A peripheral blood sample was provided by each donor, and peripheral blood mononuclear cells were used for TCR beta sequencing. The Qiagen DNeasy Blood Extraction Kit was used to extract genomic DNA from the blood cell samples. The protocol used for the library was the immunoSEQ multiplex PCR assay. For the multiplex PCR, a mixture combining 60 forward primers for TCR Vbeta segments and 13 reverse primers for TCR Jbeta segments was used. Amplification of the CDR3 region of rearranged TCR beta genes was performed with a multiplex PCR assay on genomic DNA. The Illumina HiSeq System was used to sequence the amplified TCR beta libraries as 87-base-pair reads. Per the authors' processing: Across the 666 repertoires, a later analysis counted roughly 77 million unique TCR beta chains, around 11 million of which were shared by at least two donors. A nearest-neighbor algorithm error-corrected the raw reads and collapsed the reads into unique sequences, merging closely related sequences to remove PCR and sequencing errors. CDR3 sequences were aligned to IMGT reference sequences to assign V, D and J gene segments. Each retained sequence needed at least a six-nucleotide match to both a V gene segment and a J gene segment. Rearrangements were classified as productive when the CDR3 lacked stop codons and remained in frame with V and J, and all other rearrangements were classified as non-productive. CDR3 was defined according to IMGT convention as the region running from the second conserved V-encoded cysteine to the conserved J-encoded phenylalanine. Sequences without an unambiguous match to a single V gene segment were excluded from the earlier analysis of several hundred of the donors. In an earlier analysis of approximately 560 of the donors, a V segment was called functional when productive rearrangements were above 56.7%, and segregating when the standard deviation between donors exceeded 5%. To diagnose cytomegalovirus status from the catalog of TCR beta chain sequences, a statistical classification framework was built. In a later analysis, V and J genes were assigned by comparing TCR nucleotide sequences against IMGT/GENE-DB human TR gene sequences. The TCRdist pipeline was used in a later analysis to assign CDR3 sequences and most-parsimonious VDJ recombination scenarios. In a later analysis, each TCR beta chain was defined by its CDR3 amino acid sequence together with its V-gene family, and reads without a unique V-gene family were excluded. To address suspected cross-contamination and a sequencing artifact, a later analysis removed a few hundred highly shared, low-generation-probability nucleotide sequences. In a later analysis, a clonal expansion index for each public chain was calculated from normalized within-repertoire ranks of inferred template counts. A later analysis computed generation probabilities with a VDJ recombination model fitted to out-of-frame rearrangements, and checked the results against IGoR. In a later analysis, hypergeometric tests were used to score TCR-TCR, TCR-HLA and TCR-CMV co-occurrence, with a repertoire-size bias correction applied to TCR pairs. In a later analysis, false discovery rates were estimated by permuting HLA or CMV assignments 20 times. In a later analysis, co-occurring TCRs were grouped using DBSCAN, with TCRdist sequence similarity added in when clustering inside HLA-allele-positive subsets. Repertoires with fewer than 30,000 or more than 120,000 public chains, plus five repertoires with anomalous nucleotide sharing, were excluded from co-occurrence clustering. TCRdb carries this immuneACCESS record with in-frame sequences only. Its versions omit some clonotypes, under half of them owing to an unresolved V gene in the studies checked, with the rest unexplained. V, J and clone size were drawn from that table, and D and trimming were deduced from the DNA. Here the sample has 200,000 to 250,000 clones; approximately 80% occur a single time. The ten largest clones take up 2.9% of the sample.

This receptor was taken from a man between 25 and 39 years old in good health and CMV-seronegative. The sample was PBMCs. This chain joins TRBV2 to TRBJ2-2, and 9 bases in between align with TRBD1. The CDR3: CASRPGTGILFTGELFF. In nucleotide form, the sequence is TGTGCCAGCAGACCCGGGACAGGGATCCTGTTCACCGGGGAGCTGTTTTTT.